This T cell receptor (beta chain) was captured by sequencing in a study of vaccination effects on CD4 cells after COVID-19. Note on this clone: Its antigen is unidentified.

TCRdb keeps only in-frame clones here, not all; method: immunoSEQ multiplex PCR. The table has tens of thousands of clones, roughly 80% seen once. Antigen-specific CD4+ T cells expanded by the ViraFEST assay with viral peptide pools were then sequenced. It was after more than nine days of culture that CD4+ T cells were isolated. No vaccinee had earlier SARS-CoV-2 infection, and nucleocapsid antibodies were negative. Losses at the gene ends were 3 bases for V and 1 base for J; bases not matched to a gene: 6. The CDR3 has 16 amino acids. The germline V gene has CDR1 SGHTA and CDR2 FQGNSA. The chain carries TRBV7-2 and TRBJ2-3; TRBD2 matches at 8 bases. The source material was CD4+ T cells from PBMCs cultured with SARS-CoV-2 spike peptides, sampled before COVID-19 vaccination. This TCR came from a human donor who received a COVID-19 vaccine. The CDR3 is CASSFAAGGGTDTQYF. The CDR3 DNA reads TGTGCCAGCAGCTTCGCCGCGGGGGGAGGCACAGATACGCAGTATTTT.